This T cell receptor (beta chain) was documented in a study of cytomegalovirus exposure and HLA in healthy donors. This clone appeared a few times. The ends lost 4 bases at V and 3 bases at J; junction bases unmatched: 9. The CDR3 totals 16 residues. Looked up from germline, CDR1 is SEHNR and CDR2 is FQNEAQ (reference sequence). PCR involved 60 Vbeta and 13 Jbeta primers. TCRdb's copy holds only in-frame clones and misses some; the assay was immunoSEQ multiplex PCR. The sample lists 120,000 or so clones; 66% were seen once. The chain has TRBV7-9 and TRBJ2-7; 10 bases match TRBD1. The sequenced sample was PBMCs. The TCR was taken from a man aged 18-30 years in good health and CMV-seronegative. CDR3 loop: CASSSILTGGSYEQYF. The CDR3, as DNA: TGTGCCAGCAGCTCTATATTGACAGGGGGCAGCTACGAGCAGTACTTC.